The sample holds a few counts of the clone carrying this T cell receptor beta chain. The antigen is not known. This record belongs to a study of cytomegalovirus exposure and HLA in healthy donors. On the study more broadly: The study's early data release held about 85 million unique TCRs from HLA-typed donors.

General study findings and limits: Near-uniform donor sequencing depth was presumed by presence/absence analyses. In the analysis, some V segments, TRBV6-2 and TRBV6-3 included, were excluded as indistinguishable.

Germline V gene lookup returns CDR1 SEHNR and CDR2 FQNEAQ (reference sequence). CDR3 length equals 16 residues. J lost 0 bases, V lost 4 bases, and 2 bases had no gene match. The PCR made use of 60 Vbeta and 13 Jbeta primers. Sequencing used immunoSEQ multiplex PCR; TCRdb keeps in-frame clones, though not all of them. The sample shows fewer than 250,000 clones, over 60% of them seen only once. The chain carries TRBV7-9 and TRBJ1-4; 10 bases fit TRBD1. The sample was PBMCs. This sequence originates from a middle-aged man in good health and CMV-seronegative. The CDR3 DNA sequence: TGTGCCAGCAGCTGGGGACAGGGGACAACTAATGAAAAACTGTTTTTT. It translates to CASSWGQGTTNEKLFF.